This T cell receptor (beta chain) came from a study of CD8 T cells in ankylosing spondylitis. Findings of the study overall: One TCR beta motif, made up of 7 or 8 highly homologous variants, appeared characteristic of ankylosing spondylitis blood. Earlier work had already found some motif variants in reactive arthritis synovial fluid and blood. Disease-linked clones reportedly showed significant enrichment in matched ankylosing spondylitis synovial fluid.

Scientists made TCR beta libraries using quantitative 5'-RACE with molecular barcodes. TCRdb recomputed calls from the 5' RACE reads with MiXCR, one row per CDR3 protein. The repertoire holds approximately 540,000 distinct CDR3 sequences, more than 9.5% seen once, with approximately 6.2% in the top ten. This clonotype was detected a few times. What it binds is not known. The V and J ends lost 2 bases and 0 bases, in that order; junction bases with no gene match: 11. The germline V gene encodes CDR1 SGDLS and CDR2 YYNGEE. The CDR3 is 18 residues long. V usage is TRBV9 and J usage is TRBJ2-4; 7 positions agree with TRBD2. The specimen sequenced was blood, either unsorted or a sorted T cell fraction (not recorded which). The source is a male donor with ankylosing spondylitis. The DNA of the CDR3 is TGTGCCAGCAGCGTGGCGGACGGCGGGAGTCTAGCCAAAAACATTCAGTACTTC. It is translated as CASSVADGGSLAKNIQYF.